A single sample is the source of the 19 T cell receptor beta chains below, sequenced in a study of T-cell memory formation after mild COVID-19. TCRdb recomputed calls from the 5' RACE reads with MiXCR, one row per CDR3 protein. Of under 450,000 distinct CDR3 sequences listed, approximately 15% were seen once; the top ten hold about 20%. The sample taken for sequencing was PBMCs or a T cell subset sorted from them (not recorded which). The receptors were sampled from a man younger than 30 who had mild COVID-19 (a few samples of this study predate the infection). Cell type and time point are not known.

This clonotype showed up just a few times. The rearrangement uses TRBV11-2 and TRBJ2-4; D gene ambiguous. The V gene lost 5 bases and the J gene lost 10 bases, with 15 bases spanning the gap. Germline V gives CDR1 SGHAT, CDR2 FQNNGV. The CDR3 spans 13 residues. The CDR3 loop reads CASSPMGSRIQYF. The CDR3 bases are TGTGCCAGCAGCCCTATGGGGTCTAGGATTCAGTACTTC.

This clonotype has ten or more counts. The chain combines TRBV28 with TRBJ1-1, with 8 bases aligning to TRBD1. The CDR3 loop spans 14 amino acids. The V gene's germline CDR1 is MDHEN and CDR2 SYDVKM. V was clipped by 5 bases and J by 4 bases; unmatched bases: 6. As DNA, the CDR3 is TGTGCCAGCAGTCTACAGGGGGGCGGCACTGAAGCTTTCTTT. Amino acid sequence: CASSLQGGGTEAFF.

The V call is TRBV7-9, the J call TRBJ2-7; D perhaps matches TRBD2 (5 bases). The CDR3 consists of 13 residues. Germline V gene sequence: CDR1 SEHNR, CDR2 FQNEAQ (reference sequence). Trimming cost V 5 bases and J 3 bases, with 11 bases left between them. This chain's CDR3 is CASSPSRGYEQYF. CDR3 nucleotides: TGTGCCAGCAGCCCATCCCGGGGCTACGAGCAGTACTTC.

In this sample, this clonotype turned up many times. The rearrangement links TRBV15 to TRBJ2-1; D unresolved. From germline, CDR1 is LNHNV and CDR2 YYDKDF (reference sequence). V was trimmed by 2 bases and J by 5 bases, leaving 4 bases between them. The CDR3 is 12 residues long. The DNA of the CDR3 is TGTGCCACCAGCAGATACCACAATGAGCAGTTCTTC. It specifies CATSRYHNEQFF.

The chain joins TRBV12-3 or TRBV12-4 to TRBJ1-2; D remains ambiguous. This CDR3 is built from 14 residues. Trimming shortened V by 2 bases and J by 0 bases, and 7 bases separated the two germline ends. DNA of the CDR3: TGTGCCAGCAGTTTACGTGCAGCTAACTATGGCTACACCTTC. Encoded protein: CASSLRAANYGYTF.

This chain connects TRBV19 to TRBJ2-5; D is undetermined. CDR3 length: 13 residues. V lost 1 base, J lost 8 bases, and 11 bases lay in between. Germline CDR1 LNHDA, CDR2 SQIVND (reference sequence). The CDR3 loop is CASSIVVARTQYF. For the CDR3, the DNA is TGTGCCAGTAGTATAGTGGTGGCTAGAACCCAGTACTTC.

This clonotype has only a few counts. The chain has TRBV29-1 and TRBJ2-1; 10 bases line up with TRBD2. Germline trimming cut 2 bases from V and 5 bases from J; bases unmatched to any gene: 3. This CDR3 has 14 amino acids. The germline V gene has CDR1 SQVTM and CDR2 ANQGSEA. This CDR3 is CSVEFLAGDNEQFF. As DNA, the CDR3 is TGCAGCGTTGAATTCCTAGCGGGGGACAATGAGCAGTTCTTC.

The chain joins TRBV9 to TRBJ2-2; D might be TRBD2 (5 bases). Trimming pared 3 bases from V and 3 bases from J, leaving 21 bases between. Per the germline V gene, CDR1 is SGDLS and CDR2 is YYNGEE. The CDR3 length is 18 residues. The CDR3 region has the DNA TGTGCCAGCAGCGCATCCCCGAGGAGTTTCGGGGACACCGGGGAGCTGTTTTTT. Translation: CASSASPRSFGDTGELFF.

The rearrangement joins TRBV24-1 to TRBJ2-3, with 7 bases fitting TRBD1. Germline assignment: CDR1 KGHDR and CDR2 SFDVKD. The V and J ends lost 4 bases and 4 bases, in that order; junction bases with no gene match: 10. The CDR3 is made up of 16 amino acids. The CDR3 DNA follows: TGTGCCACCAGTGACCTCCCAGGGGGAGTCTCAGATACGCAGTATTTT. This encodes CATSDLPGGVSDTQYF.

There are many counts of this clonotype. The chain employs TRBV11-2 and TRBJ2-5, with unresolved D. The CDR3 has 13 amino acids. From germline, CDR1 is SGHAT and CDR2 FQNNGV. With 6 bases removed from V and 1 base from J, the gap between germline ends came to 9 bases. As DNA, the CDR3 is TGTGCCAGCAGAGTGGCGACCCAAGAGACCCAGTACTTC. This codes for CASRVATQETQYF.

This clonotype has at least ten counts. The J gene is TRBJ2-7, the V gene TRBV5-1; 10 nucleotides line up with TRBD1. The CDR3 covers 14 residues. Germline values: CDR1 SGHRS, CDR2 YFSETQ. The V segment lost 4 bases and the J segment 3 bases; nucleotides outside the gene matches: 4. The CDR3 bases are TGCGCCAGCAGCCCGGGACAGGGGTACTACGAGCAGTACGTC. It encodes CASSPGQGYYEQYV.

This clonotype was seen a handful of times. This chain joins TRBV5-1 and TRBJ2-5; D is possibly TRBD1 or TRBD2 (6 bases each). Germline V gives CDR1 SGHRS, CDR2 YFSETQ. V gave up 4 bases and J gave up 0 bases, with 13 bases separating them. The CDR3 totals 15 residues. The CDR3 nucleotides are TGCGCCAGCAGCCCACAGGGAGGCCACCAAGAGACCCAGTACTTC. Protein sequence: CASSPQGGHQETQYF.

The chain employs TRBV6-2 or TRBV6-3 and TRBJ2-2; D call uncertain. In germline, CDR1 is MNHEY, CDR2 SVGEGT. The V gene lost 0 bases and the J gene lost 8 bases, with 10 bases spanning the gap. This CDR3 spans 14 amino acids. The CDR3: CASSYSTVLGELFF. In DNA form, the CDR3 reads TGTGCCAGCAGTTACTCGACGGTTCTGGGGGAGCTGTTTTTT.

This clonotype was seen ten or more times. The chain couples TRBV10-2 to TRBJ2-3; TRBD2 matches at 7 bases. The junction had 9 bases not matched to a gene; V was cut back by 7 bases and J by 5 bases. This CDR3 comprises 14 residues. The germline CDR1 and CDR2 sequences are WSHSY and SAAADI. CDR3 nucleotide sequence: TGCGCCAGCAAAGGGGATGCGGGGGTAGATACGCAGTATTTT. Translation: CASKGDAGVDTQYF.

This chain joins TRBV20-1 and TRBJ2-5; perhaps TRBD2 as D (5 bases). This CDR3 has 14 amino acids. Trimming shortened V by 3 bases and J by 4 bases, and 15 bases separated the two germline ends. CDR1 is DFQATT, CDR2 SNEGSKA, per germline (reference sequence). The CDR3 DNA reads as TGCAGTGCTAGTAGACTATCAGACATAGAGACCCAGTACTTC. Its protein product is CSASRLSDIETQYF.

This clonotype was seen a few times. This rearrangement joins TRBV3-1 to TRBJ2-3; D perhaps matches TRBD2 (6 bases). This CDR3 is 14 amino acids long. Deletions cut 1 base from V and 10 bases from J, with 15 bases between. CDR1 LGHDT and CDR2 YNNKEL come from the germline V gene (reference sequence). CDR3 nucleotide sequence: TGTGCCAGCAGCCAAGGCCCGGGACTTCTACCGCAGTATTTT. Translation: CASSQGPGLLPQYF.

CDR3 DNA sequence: TGTGCCAGCAGCCAAGAGACAGGGCCTGGAAACACCATATATTTT. Protein: CASSQETGPGNTIYF. This chain connects TRBV3-1 to TRBJ1-3; 7 positions agree with TRBD1. Germline values: CDR1 LGHDT, CDR2 YNNKEL (reference sequence). Trimming took 0 bases from V and 2 from J; bases not matched to a gene: 1. This CDR3 spans 15 amino acids.

This chain links TRBV25-1 with TRBJ2-7, with a tentative D call TRBD2 (5 bases). The CDR3 extends over 15 amino acids. The ends were cut back, 3 bases at V and 2 bases at J, with 14 bases in the middle. Per germline, CDR1 MGHDK and CDR2 SYGVNS. Here the CDR3 reads CASSEGNGGPYEQYF. The CDR3 DNA follows: TGTGCCAGCAGTGAGGGGAACGGAGGCCCCTACGAGCAGTACTTC.

The DNA of the CDR3 is TGCGCCAGCACCCCTGGGACTAGCCCGTCGGGGGGGACCCAGTACTTC. As protein: CASTPGTSPSGGTQYF. The chain carries TRBV5-1 and TRBJ2-5, with TRBD2 matching 9 bases. CDR1 is SGHRS and CDR2 is YFSETQ in the germline V gene. The CDR3 spans 16 residues. The V and J ends lost 6 bases and 7 bases, in that order; junction bases with no gene match: 16.